This record looks at one TCR beta chain sequence and its context. Its binding antigen is unknown. Base qualities are missing; no much larger clone stands one base away. CDR1 and CDR2 are drawn from the germline V gene (reference sequence): LNHDA, SQIVND. The CDR3 runs 13 residues from the cysteine to the phenylalanine. The retained sequence is limited to the CDR3, 39 bases, with the frame set at the first base. Deletion took 3 bases off V and 3 bases off J, with a span of 7 bases between the germline ends. This entry is derived from a study of shared clonotypes between healthy human individuals (dated by TCRdb to about 2020). In the study overall: The cohort comprised two women and a few men aged 18 to 49 years. For each donor, CD4 naive and CD4 memory were each given three plates, CD8 naive was given two plates, and CD8 memory was given one plate. To estimate repertoire size and how much clonotype sharing occurs between individuals, the study deeply sequenced the blood TCR repertoires of several healthy adults. Different laboratories and diverse techniques were used to prepare libraries and sequence TCR repertoires, to increase sequencing depth and limit assay-specific biases. Leukapheresis yielded between about 0.94 and 8.9 billion PBMCs per donor. Broader findings and caveats from the paper: Estimated clonotype richness was generally larger for naive than for memory subsets. Rarefaction of sorted-subset datasets indicated incomplete sequencing despite the large sequencing depth. Across a few donors, 4.5% to 6.5% of naive CD4, around 3.3% of naive CD8, about 2.3% of memory CD4, and around 0.4% of memory CD8 clonotypes were shared. Pairwise subsampling indicated that sequencing depth was expected to affect the degree of clonotype sharing among donors. Sampling was limited to blood, and TCR repertoires in tissue likely differ from TCR repertoires in blood. Compared with non-shared clonotypes, the clonotypes found in all four sorted-subset donors had higher generation probabilities. The small number of donors limited the genetic and exposure-history diversity represented.

Donors were healthy HIV-negative adults with no recently reported acute infections or vaccinations. Every donor was a Caucasian adult living in Nashville, Tennessee, USA. Magnetic negative selection was used to enrich CD4+ T cells, after which naive cells were positively selected on CD45RA and the negative fraction became the memory subset. Blood was obtained by leukapheresis, after which PBMCs were separated by Ficoll-Histopaque density gradient centrifugation and cryopreserved in liquid nitrogen vapor phase. Analytical flow cytometry was used to check the purity and quantity of every magnetically sorted T cell population. Genomic DNA was isolated from every sorted fraction and measured by UV absorbance on a Nanodrop 2000c. Using the deep immunoSEQ assay, multiplex PCR amplified TCR CDR3 regions from genomic DNA. Extracted genomic DNA from each cell subset was distributed evenly across all wells of several immunoSEQ 96-well plates, and each plate was treated as a replicate. For sorted subsets, each replicate PCR was loaded with roughly 0.2 ug genomic DNA, equivalent to 30,000 or so T cell genomes. The purified libraries were quantified using a Qubit 3.0 fluorometer, sized with a Bioanalyzer 2100, and then quantified again using the KAPA Library Quantification kit. Each immunoSEQ 96-well plate was sequenced on its own single-read 150-cycle Illumina NextSeq 550 flow cell. The published analysis was carried out like this. Because only junctional sequences without quality scores were contained in the immunoSEQ output, filtering matching that applied to full-length reads could not be performed. Sequences were annotated with PyIR, a Python wrapper for IgBLAST v1.9, using IMGT germline references to assign V/J genes and CDR3. Reads were removed for weak V/J assignments (E-value above 1e-6), missing CDR3, stop codons, out-of-frame junctions, or ambiguous translated residues. V3J clonotypes were defined as sequences sharing the same inferred V gene, J gene, and CDR3 amino acid sequence. Percentage overlap between repertoires was computed as shared unique clonotypes divided by the size of the smaller repertoire. Three approaches were used to assess repertoire richness: RTK rarefaction, the Chao1 estimator, and Recon v2.1 estimates of unobserved clonotypes. Generation probabilities for all TCRbeta clonotypes obtained by the gDNA method from a handful of donors were computed using OLGA. TCRdb limited this immuneACCESS table to in-frame rearrangements with V and J called. A share of clones is missing; checked studies link under half to unresolved V genes, and the rest is unexplained. D and trimming come from the DNA, and the V and J calls and clone size come from that table. The sample table holds around 510,000 clones, of which around 96% were seen once. About 0.067% of the sample is taken by the ten largest.

Specimen: naive CD4+ T cells sorted from blood. What this sample's cell subset or site label stands for: CD45RA+ positively selected. The clonotype originates from a woman in her 30s in good health. The sequence links TRBV19 to TRBJ2-3; the D gene is not confidently resolved. DNA sequence: TGTGCCAGTAGTATGGAAGGTACAGATACGCAGTATTTT. Translated, this is CASSMEGTDTQYF.